This T cell receptor (beta chain) stems from a study of blood T cell repertoires in COVID-19. Overall study context: Acute and convalescent COVID-19 specimens originated in the United States, Italy and Spain.

In the authors' methods: Nucleated cell number was recorded as an estimate derived from reference gene primer amplification. Libraries were prepared by immunoSEQ multiplex PCR; TCRdb keeps only in-frame clonotypes and omits some of them. The V and J calls and clone size are taken from that table; D and trimming were inferred from the DNA. The sample contains about 98,000 clones, over 70% of which appear only once. Trimming left V 3 bases short and J 1 base short, with 12 bases between. The CDR3 spans 15 residues. From germline, CDR1 is MDHEN and CDR2 SYDVKM. The V gene is TRBV28, the J gene TRBJ1-1, with a weak D call TRBD1 (6 bases). Specimen: peripheral blood. The clonotype originates from an elderly woman with acute or convalescent COVID-19. The CDR3 DNA reads TGTGCCAGCAGTTTGAGCGGACAGCCGAACACTGAAGCTTTCTTT. This codes for CASSLSGQPNTEAFF.